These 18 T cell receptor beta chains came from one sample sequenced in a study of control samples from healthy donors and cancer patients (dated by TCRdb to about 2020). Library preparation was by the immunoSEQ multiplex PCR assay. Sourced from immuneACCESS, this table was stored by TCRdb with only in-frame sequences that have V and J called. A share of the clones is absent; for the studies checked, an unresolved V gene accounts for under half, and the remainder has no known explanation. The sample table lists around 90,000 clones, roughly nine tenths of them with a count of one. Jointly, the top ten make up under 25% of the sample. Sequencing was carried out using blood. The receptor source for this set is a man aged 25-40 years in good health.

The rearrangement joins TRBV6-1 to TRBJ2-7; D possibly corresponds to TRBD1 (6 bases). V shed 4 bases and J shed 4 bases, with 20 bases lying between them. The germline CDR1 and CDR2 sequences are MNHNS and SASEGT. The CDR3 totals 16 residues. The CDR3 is CASSAQQGFGNYEQYF. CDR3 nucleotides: TGTGCCAGCAGTGCACAACAGGGCTTTGGCAATTACGAGCAGTACTTC.

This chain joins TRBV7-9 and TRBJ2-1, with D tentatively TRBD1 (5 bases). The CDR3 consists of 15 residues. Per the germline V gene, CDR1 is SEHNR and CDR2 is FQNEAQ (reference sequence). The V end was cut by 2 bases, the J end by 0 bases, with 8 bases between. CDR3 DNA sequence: TGTGCCAGCAGCTTAACAGGCAGCTCCTACAATGAGCAGTTCTTC. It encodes CASSLTGSSYNEQFF.

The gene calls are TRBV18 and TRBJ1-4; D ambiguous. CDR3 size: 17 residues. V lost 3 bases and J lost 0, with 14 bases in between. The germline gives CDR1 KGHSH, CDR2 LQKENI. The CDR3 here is CASSPVNSRTTNEKLFF. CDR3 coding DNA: TGTGCCAGCTCACCGGTTAACAGCCGAACAACTAATGAAAAACTGTTTTTT.

The CDR3 DNA reads TGTGCCAGTAGTATACGGGGATTTGGATCACCCCTCCACTTT. Translation: CASSIRGFGSPLHF. The chain is built from TRBV19 and TRBJ1-6; D remains unclear. The CDR3 extends over 14 amino acids. Between the trimmed V and J ends, which lost 2 bases and 10 bases, there was a span of 12 bases. Germline CDR1 is LNHDA and CDR2 is SQIVND (reference sequence).

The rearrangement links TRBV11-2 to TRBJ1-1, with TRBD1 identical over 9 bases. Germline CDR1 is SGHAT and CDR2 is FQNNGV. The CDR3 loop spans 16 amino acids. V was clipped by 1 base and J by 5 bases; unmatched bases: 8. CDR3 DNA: TGTGCCAGCAGCTTAGGTCAGACAGGGGGGGGAACTGAAGCTTTCTTT. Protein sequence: CASSLGQTGGGTEAFF.

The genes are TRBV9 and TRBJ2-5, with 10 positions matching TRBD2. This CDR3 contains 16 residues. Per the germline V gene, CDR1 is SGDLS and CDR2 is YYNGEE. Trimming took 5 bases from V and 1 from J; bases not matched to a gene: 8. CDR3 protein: CASRILAGRVQETQYF. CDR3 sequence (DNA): TGTGCCAGCAGGATACTAGCGGGGCGGGTCCAAGAGACCCAGTACTTC.

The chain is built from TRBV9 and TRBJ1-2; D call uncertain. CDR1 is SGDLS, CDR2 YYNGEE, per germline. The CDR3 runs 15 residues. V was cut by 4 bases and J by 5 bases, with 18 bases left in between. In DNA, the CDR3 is TGTGCCAGCAGCCCGACAAGCGGTGTTCAATATGGCTACACCTTC. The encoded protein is CASSPTSGVQYGYTF.

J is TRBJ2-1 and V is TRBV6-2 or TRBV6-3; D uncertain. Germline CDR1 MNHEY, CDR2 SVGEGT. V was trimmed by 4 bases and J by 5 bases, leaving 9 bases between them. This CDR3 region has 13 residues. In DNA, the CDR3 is TGTGCCAGCAGTTCGCAACAGAACAATGAGCAGTTCTTC. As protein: CASSSQQNNEQFF.

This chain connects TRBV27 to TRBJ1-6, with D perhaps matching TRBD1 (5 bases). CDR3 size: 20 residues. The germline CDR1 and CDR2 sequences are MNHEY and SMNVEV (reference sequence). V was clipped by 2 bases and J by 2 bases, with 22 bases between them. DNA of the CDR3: TGTGCCAGCAGTTTACACGCTCCCCAGGGTTTGGCGGCCTATAATTCACCCCTCCACTTT. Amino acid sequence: CASSLHAPQGLAAYNSPLHF.

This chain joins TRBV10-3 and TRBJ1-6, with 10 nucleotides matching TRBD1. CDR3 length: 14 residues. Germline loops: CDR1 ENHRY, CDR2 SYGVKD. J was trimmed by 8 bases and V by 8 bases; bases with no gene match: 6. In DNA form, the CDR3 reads TGTGCCATCCAGCCCGGGACAGGGGATTCACCCCTCCACTTT. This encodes CAIQPGTGDSPLHF.

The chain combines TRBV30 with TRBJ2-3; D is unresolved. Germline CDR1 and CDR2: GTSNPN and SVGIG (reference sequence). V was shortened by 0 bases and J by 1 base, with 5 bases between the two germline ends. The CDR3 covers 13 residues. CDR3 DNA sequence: TGTGCCTGGAGTGTACTCCGCACAGATACGCAGTATTTT. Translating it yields CAWSVLRTDTQYF.

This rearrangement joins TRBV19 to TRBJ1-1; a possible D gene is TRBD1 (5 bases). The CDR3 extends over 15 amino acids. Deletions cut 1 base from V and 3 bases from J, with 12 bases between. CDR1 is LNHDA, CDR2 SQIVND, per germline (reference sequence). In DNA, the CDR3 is TGTGCCAGTAGTATAGTTGGGGCGTGGGACACTGAAGCTTTCTTT. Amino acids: CASSIVGAWDTEAFF.

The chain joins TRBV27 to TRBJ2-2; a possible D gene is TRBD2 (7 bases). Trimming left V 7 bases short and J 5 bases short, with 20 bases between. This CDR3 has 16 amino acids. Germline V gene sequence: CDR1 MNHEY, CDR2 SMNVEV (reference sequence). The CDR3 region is CASTWVGGRETGELFF. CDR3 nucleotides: TGTGCCAGCACCTGGGTGGGGGGGCGAGAGACCGGGGAGCTGTTTTTT.

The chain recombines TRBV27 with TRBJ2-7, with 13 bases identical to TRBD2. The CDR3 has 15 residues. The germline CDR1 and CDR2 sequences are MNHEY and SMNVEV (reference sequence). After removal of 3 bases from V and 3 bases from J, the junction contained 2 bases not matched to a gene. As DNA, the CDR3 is TGTGCCAGCAGTTTGACTAGCGGGGGGTACTACGAGCAGTACTTC. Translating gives CASSLTSGGYYEQYF.

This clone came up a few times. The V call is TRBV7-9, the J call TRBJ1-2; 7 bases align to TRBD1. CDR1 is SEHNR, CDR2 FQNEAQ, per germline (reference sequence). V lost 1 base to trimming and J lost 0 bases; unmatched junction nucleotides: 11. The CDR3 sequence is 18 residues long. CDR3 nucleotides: TGTGCCAGCAGCTTAGAGCCTCGGGACAGAAGTCCTAACTATGGCTACACCTTC. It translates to CASSLEPRDRSPNYGYTF.

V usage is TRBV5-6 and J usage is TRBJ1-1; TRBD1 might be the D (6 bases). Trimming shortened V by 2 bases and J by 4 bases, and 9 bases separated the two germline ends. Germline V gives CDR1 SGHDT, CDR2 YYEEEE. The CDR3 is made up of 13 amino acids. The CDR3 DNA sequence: TGTGCCAGCAGCTTCGGGGGGCTCACTGAAGCTTTCTTT. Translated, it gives CASSFGGLTEAFF.

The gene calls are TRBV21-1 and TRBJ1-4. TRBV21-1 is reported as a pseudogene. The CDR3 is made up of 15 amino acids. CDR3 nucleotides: TGTGCCAGCAGCATAGCGGGGGTAGCTAATGAAAAACTGTTTTTT. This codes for CASSIAGVANEKLFF.

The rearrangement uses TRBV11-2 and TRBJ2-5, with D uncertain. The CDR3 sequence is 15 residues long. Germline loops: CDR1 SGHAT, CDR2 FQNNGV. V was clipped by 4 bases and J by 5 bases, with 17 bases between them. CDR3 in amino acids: CASSSRAIQGETQYF. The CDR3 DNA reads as TGTGCCAGCAGCTCCCGGGCCATCCAAGGGGAGACCCAGTACTTC.